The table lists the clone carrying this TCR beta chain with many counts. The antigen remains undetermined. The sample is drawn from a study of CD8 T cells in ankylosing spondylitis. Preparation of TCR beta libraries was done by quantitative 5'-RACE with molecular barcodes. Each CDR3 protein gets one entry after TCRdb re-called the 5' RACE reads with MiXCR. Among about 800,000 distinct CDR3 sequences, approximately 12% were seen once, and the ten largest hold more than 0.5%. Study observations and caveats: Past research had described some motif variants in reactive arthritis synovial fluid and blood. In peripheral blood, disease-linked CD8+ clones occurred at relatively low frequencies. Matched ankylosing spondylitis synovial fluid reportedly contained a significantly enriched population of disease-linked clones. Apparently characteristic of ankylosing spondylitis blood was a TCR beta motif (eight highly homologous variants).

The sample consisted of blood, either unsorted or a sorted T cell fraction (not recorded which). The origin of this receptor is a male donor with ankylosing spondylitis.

The CDR3, as DNA: TGTGCCAGCAGCCAAGACAGGGCCTCCTACGAGCAGTACTTC. Its translation is CASSQDRASYEQYF. This rearrangement joins TRBV4-2 to TRBJ2-7; tentatively, D is TRBD1 (5 bases). The V end was cut by 0 bases, the J end by 0 bases, with 6 bases between. This CDR3 comprises 14 residues. Germline-derived CDR1 and CDR2 are LGHNA and YNFKEQ.